The next 10 T cell receptor beta chains were all read from a single sample in a study of CD8 T cells in Susac syndrome. A quantity of about 0.45 to 1 ug RNA underwent reverse transcription using random hexamers. TCRdb itself ran the immunoSEQ multiplex PCR reads through MiXCR, one entry per CDR3 protein. The table lists more than 200,000 distinct CDR3 sequences, about 95% of them singletons. Source material: CD4+ T cells from PBMCs. Receptors originate from a human donor with Susac syndrome.

The chain employs TRBV30 and TRBJ1-1; D is uncertain. In germline, CDR1 is GTSNPN, CDR2 SVGIG (reference sequence). This CDR3 is built from 12 residues. Deletions cut 5 bases from V and 7 bases from J, with 14 bases between. CDR3 coding DNA: TGTGCCTGGGGCCCCAGGACGGGTGAAGCTTTCTTT. Translated, it gives CAWGPRTGEAFF.

The CDR3 spells CASSFKPDRVGETQYF. The CDR3 DNA sequence: TGTGCCAGCAGCTTCAAACCGGACAGGGTGGGCGAGACCCAGTACTTC. V usage is TRBV3-1 and J usage is TRBJ2-5; 8 positions agree with TRBD1. The junction had 13 bases not matched to a gene; V was cut back by 5 bases and J by 5 bases. The length of the CDR3 is 16 residues. Germline V gene lookup returns CDR1 LGHDT and CDR2 YNNKEL (reference sequence).

V gene TRBV7-8 combines with J gene TRBJ1-5, with TRBD1 matching 7 bases. The CDR3 has 15 residues. Germline V gene lookup returns CDR1 SGHVS and CDR2 FQNEAQ. V lost 4 bases to trimming and J lost 4 bases; unmatched junction nucleotides: 7. CDR3 nucleotide sequence: TGTGCCAGCAGCTGGTCTGGCAGGGGGAATCAGCCCCAGCATTTT. Encoded protein: CASSWSGRGNQPQHF.

V gene TRBV19 combines with J gene TRBJ1-2, with 7 nucleotides matching TRBD1. In germline, CDR1 is LNHDA, CDR2 SQIVND (reference sequence). The CDR3 spans 14 residues. Trimming removed 11 bases from V and 1 base from J; junction bases left unmatched: 10. The CDR3 DNA follows: TGTGCCGGCCGGGACAGCAAAATTAACTATGGCTACACCTTC. Protein product: CAGRDSKINYGYTF.

The chain employs TRBV3-1 and TRBJ2-3; D might be TRBD2 (6 bases). This CDR3 spans 14 amino acids. V lost 3 bases and J 5 bases, leaving 12 bases between the germline ends. Germline CDR1 and CDR2: LGHDT and YNNKEL (reference sequence). DNA of the CDR3: TGTGCCAGCAGCCAGTCGGGGGTAGGAGATACGCAGTATTTT. Amino acids: CASSQSGVGDTQYF.

This clonotype was seen only once. This chain connects TRBV6-1 to TRBJ1-2; D gene ambiguous. This CDR3 has 14 residues. CDR1 and CDR2 from the germline V gene are MNHNS and SASEGT. V was pared by 6 bases and J by 2 bases, with 13 bases between. CDR3 DNA sequence: TGTGCCAGCAGAACTTCGGGGTACAACTATGGCTACACCTTC. This gives the protein CASRTSGYNYGYTF.

The rearrangement joins TRBV7-2 to TRBJ2-3; 7 bases map to TRBD2. Trimming at V came to 5 bases and at J to 4 bases, leaving 6 bases not matched to a gene. This CDR3 has 14 amino acids. From germline, CDR1 is SGHTA and CDR2 FQGNSA. The CDR3 loop is CASSPTREADTQYF. The CDR3 region has the DNA TGTGCCAGCAGCCCCACCCGGGAGGCAGATACGCAGTATTTT.

A single count supports this clonotype. CDR3 sequence reads: CASSDPYGYTF. The CDR3 nucleotides are TGTGCCAGCAGCGACCCGTATGGCTACACCTTC. The V gene is TRBV6-5, the J gene TRBJ1-2; D ambiguous. Between the trimmed V and J ends, which lost 6 bases and 5 bases, there was a span of 7 bases. CDR1 and CDR2 from the germline V gene are MNHEY and SVGAGI. The CDR3 contains 11 residues.

The chain employs TRBV28 and TRBJ1-5; 7 nucleotides agree with TRBD1. This CDR3 region has 14 residues. Germline V gene data show CDR1 as MDHEN and CDR2 as SYDVKM. Unmatched junction bases numbered 7, after V lost 6 bases and J lost 5 bases. In DNA form, the CDR3 reads TGTGCCAGCAGCACAGGGGAAGCCGATCAGCCCCAGCATTTT. This sequence encodes CASSTGEADQPQHF.

This clonotype has just one count. V gene TRBV12-3 or TRBV12-4 combines with J gene TRBJ2-7; perhaps TRBD2 as D (5 bases). The V end was cut by 5 bases, the J end by 6 bases, with 14 bases between. CDR3 length equals 13 residues. CDR3 region: CASSTRAASEQYF. The CDR3 DNA is TGTGCCAGCAGTACGAGGGCGGCGAGCGAGCAGTACTTC.